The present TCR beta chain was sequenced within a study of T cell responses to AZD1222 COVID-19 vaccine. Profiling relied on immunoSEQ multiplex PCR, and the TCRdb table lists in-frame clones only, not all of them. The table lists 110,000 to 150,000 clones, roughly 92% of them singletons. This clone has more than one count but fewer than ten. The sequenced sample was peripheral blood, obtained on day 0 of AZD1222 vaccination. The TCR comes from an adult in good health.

CDR3 sequence (DNA): TGTGCCAGCAGCTTAGAGGGACTAGTCTCCTACAATGAGCAGTTCTTC. Protein: CASSLEGLVSYNEQFF. The J gene is TRBJ2-1, the V gene TRBV7-9; 8 nucleotides line up with TRBD2. Per germline, CDR1 SEHNR and CDR2 FQNEAQ (reference sequence). There are 16 residues in the CDR3. V trimming: 1 base; J trimming: 0 bases; junction bases outside the gene matches: 2. The variable domain in full, with the rest retrieved from reference TRBV7-9 and TRBJ2-1, is DTGVSQNPRHKITKRGQNVTFRCDPISEHNRLYWYRQTLGQGPEFLTYFQNEAQLEKSRLLSDRFSAERPKGSFSTLEIQRTEQGDSAMYLCASSLEGLVSYNEQFFGPGTRLTVL.